Shown below are 24 T cell receptor beta chains from a single sample sequenced in a study of monozygotic twins with inflammatory bowel disease. TCRdb re-called the 5' RACE reads and gives one entry per CDR3 protein, without DNA. This sample's table has hundreds of thousands of distinct CDR3 sequences. Sequencing was carried out using blood. These TCRs come from a human donor with ulcerative colitis or Crohn's disease, or a healthy co-twin of an affected twin (not recorded which).

This chain uses TRBV7-2 with TRBJ1-5. CDR1 SGHTA and CDR2 FQGNSA come from the germline V gene. This CDR3 spans 15 amino acids. CDR3 region: CASSSSGPQLGPQHF.

This chain uses TRBV6-5 with TRBJ2-2. The germline CDR1 and CDR2 sequences are MNHEY and SVGAGI. This CDR3 has 16 amino acids. The CDR3 here is CASSYSSGRNTGELFF.

V and J are TRBV10-3 and TRBJ2-1. The CDR3 spans 13 residues. CDR1 and CDR2 (germline): ENHRY, SYGVKD. The CDR3 spells CAISDFSGNEQFF.

The chain employs TRBV5-1 and TRBJ1-2; TCRdb calls TRBD1, which cannot be checked without DNA. CDR3 size: 14 residues. The germline V gene has CDR1 SGHRS and CDR2 YFSETQ. The CDR3 spells CASSLGQGSYGYTF.

This chain uses TRBV27 with TRBJ1-2; TCRdb's D gene call, TRBD1, goes unchecked for lack of DNA. CDR1 is MNHEY, CDR2 SMNVEV, per germline (reference sequence). The CDR3 runs to 15 residues. The CDR3 protein is CASSLGQGGNYGYTF.

CDR3 residues: CASSLASGYTGELFF. The rearrangement uses TRBV5-1 and TRBJ2-2; TCRdb gives TRBD2 as the D gene, but with no DNA this cannot be confirmed. The germline V gene has CDR1 SGHRS and CDR2 YFSETQ. This CDR3 is built from 15 residues.

J is TRBJ2-1 and V is TRBV30; the TRBD1 assignment by TCRdb is unverifiable without DNA. This CDR3 is built from 12 residues. Germline assignment: CDR1 GTSNPN and CDR2 SVGIG (reference sequence). The CDR3: CAWKGDYNEQFF.

J is TRBJ1-1 and V is TRBV10-3. CDR3 length: 14 amino acids. From germline, CDR1 is ENHRY and CDR2 SYGVKD. CDR3 loop: CAIGMVRDDTEAFF.

This sequence joins TRBV5-1 and TRBJ1-2. The CDR3 runs to 13 residues. CDR1 and CDR2 (germline): SGHRS, YFSETQ. The CDR3 sequence: CASSEPNTDGYTF.

This chain connects TRBV20-1 to TRBJ1-2. Germline V gene sequence: CDR1 DFQATT, CDR2 SNEGSKA (reference sequence). The CDR3 loop spans 11 amino acids. The CDR3 sequence is CSVERTYGYTF.

The CDR3 spells CASRVQGGHGYTF. V is TRBV11-2 and J is TRBJ1-2; TCRdb's D call, TRBD1, is unchecked because there is no DNA. This CDR3 has 13 amino acids. The germline gives CDR1 SGHAT, CDR2 FQNNGV.

The chain links TRBV7-2 to TRBJ2-4; TCRdb selects TRBD1, and the lack of DNA leaves this call unchecked. There are 15 residues in the CDR3. The V gene's germline CDR1 is SGHTA and CDR2 FQGNSA. The CDR3 spells CASSSYPGRMDIQYF.

The chain couples TRBV7-9 to TRBJ2-7. The CDR3 runs to 15 residues. Per germline, CDR1 SEHNR and CDR2 FQNEAQ (reference sequence). The CDR3 region is CASSLAFDTSYEQYF.

J is TRBJ2-3 and V is TRBV9; the TRBD1 assignment by TCRdb is unverifiable without DNA. This CDR3 has 13 amino acids. Germline CDR1 reads SGDLS; CDR2 reads YYNGEE. The CDR3 here is CASSAVPADTQYF.

The rearrangement links TRBV19 to TRBJ2-3; the TRBD2 assignment by TCRdb is unverifiable without DNA. Germline V gives CDR1 LNHDA, CDR2 SQIVND (reference sequence). The CDR3 loop spans 14 amino acids. The CDR3 spells CASRTSGGVDTQYF. Full variable domain (remainder filled in from reference TRBV19 and TRBJ2-3): DGGITQSPKYLFRKEGQNVTLSCEQNLNHDAMYWYRQDPGQGLRLIYYSQIVNDFQKGDIAEGYSVSREKKESFPLTVTSAQKNPTAFYLCASRTSGGVDTQYFGPGTRLTVL.

The V gene is TRBV29-1, the J gene TRBJ1-1; no DNA is available, so the TRBD1 call from TCRdb remains unchecked. The CDR3 is 13 residues long. CDR1 is SQVTM and CDR2 is ANQGSEA in the germline V gene. CDR3 region: CSVQGVGTAEAFF.

The J gene is TRBJ2-7, the V gene TRBV11-2; no DNA is available, so the TRBD2 call from TCRdb remains unchecked. This CDR3 has 12 residues. Germline V gene sequence: CDR1 SGHAT, CDR2 FQNNGV. CDR3: CASSQTSSEQYF.

The chain carries TRBV12-3 or TRBV12-4 and TRBJ1-1; TCRdb calls TRBD1, which cannot be checked without DNA. This CDR3 region has 14 residues. The CDR3 sequence: CASIRTGSNTEAFF.

The rearrangement joins TRBV7-8 to TRBJ2-7; TCRdb indicates TRBD1, and absent DNA this call remains unverified. The CDR3 has 16 amino acids. CDR1 SGHVS and CDR2 FQNEAQ come from the germline V gene. CDR3 in amino acids: CSSSPLTGLDSYEQYF.

V usage is TRBV7-9 and J usage is TRBJ1-5; TCRdb selects TRBD1, and the lack of DNA leaves this call unchecked. The CDR3 has 15 amino acids. The germline CDR1 and CDR2 sequences are SEHNR and FQNEAQ (reference sequence). CDR3 sequence reads: CASSQGQISNQPQHF.

The chain links TRBV20-1 to TRBJ1-5. In germline, CDR1 is DFQATT, CDR2 SNEGSKA (reference sequence). There are 12 residues in the CDR3. The CDR3 spells CSARAENQPQHF.

This chain joins TRBV9 and TRBJ2-1; TCRdb's D gene call, TRBD2, goes unchecked for lack of DNA. This CDR3 is built from 22 residues. Germline CDR1 SGDLS, CDR2 YYNGEE. The CDR3 reads CASSGEVGQGQSSGGARNEQFF.

V usage is TRBV5-1 and J usage is TRBJ2-2; the D call from TCRdb, TRBD2, cannot be confirmed without DNA. Germline-derived CDR1 and CDR2 are SGHRS and YFSETQ. The CDR3 has 16 residues. The CDR3 loop is CASSLSGSDSTGELFF.

The gene calls are TRBV5-1 and TRBJ2-1; TCRdb indicates TRBD2, and absent DNA this call remains unverified. The CDR3 is made up of 15 amino acids. Germline CDR1 reads SGHRS; CDR2 reads YFSETQ. CDR3: CASSLGSREGNEQFF.